This T cell receptor (beta chain) was documented in a study of blood T cell repertoires in COVID-19. With V trimmed by 2 bases and J by 8 bases, 6 bases remained unmatched. The CDR3 runs to 14 residues. Germline lookup yields CDR1 SGHNT and CDR2 YYREEE (reference sequence). The authors' processing: Nucleated cell number was recorded as an estimate derived from reference gene primer amplification. Sequencing was performed with immunoSEQ multiplex PCR; in TCRdb, only in-frame clones are kept and a portion is missing. For V, J and clone size, that table is used; D and trimming come from the DNA. The repertoire has approximately 180,000 clones, 82% of them found once; the top ten carry more than 7.5%.

The material sequenced was peripheral blood. This clonotype was sampled from a woman in her 70s with acute or convalescent COVID-19. This chain links TRBV5-4 with TRBJ1-4; 7 nucleotides line up with TRBD1. The CDR3 DNA is TGTGCCAGCAGCTTTGGAGGGGGCGAGGAAAAACTGTTTTTT. It is translated as CASSFGGGEEKLFF.